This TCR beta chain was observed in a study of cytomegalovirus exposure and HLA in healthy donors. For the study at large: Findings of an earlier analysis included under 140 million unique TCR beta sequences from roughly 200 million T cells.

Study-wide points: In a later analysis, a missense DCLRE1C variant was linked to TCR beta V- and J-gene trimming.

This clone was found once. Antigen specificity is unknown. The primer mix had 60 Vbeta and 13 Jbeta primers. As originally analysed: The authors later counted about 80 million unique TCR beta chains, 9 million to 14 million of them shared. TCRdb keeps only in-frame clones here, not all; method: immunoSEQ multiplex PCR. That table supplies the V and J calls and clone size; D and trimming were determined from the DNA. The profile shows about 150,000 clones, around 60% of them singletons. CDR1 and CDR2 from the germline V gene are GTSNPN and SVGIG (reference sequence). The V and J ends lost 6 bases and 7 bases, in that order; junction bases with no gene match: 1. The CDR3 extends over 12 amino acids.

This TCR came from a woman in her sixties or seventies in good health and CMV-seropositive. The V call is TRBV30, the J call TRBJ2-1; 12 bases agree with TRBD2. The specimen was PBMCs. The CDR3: CACGLAGNEQFF. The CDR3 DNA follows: TGTGCCTGTGGACTAGCGGGGAATGAGCAGTTCTTC.